This T cell receptor (beta chain) appears in the sequencing data of a study of a mutant IDH1 vaccine in newly diagnosed glioma. A word on this clone: Its cognate antigen is unknown.

Time point indicated: week 47, end of study. Vaccinated patients received 300 ug of mutant IDH1 20-mer peptide per dose, with topical imiquimod. CDR3 size: 13 residues. Germline V gene sequence: CDR1 SGHRS, CDR2 YFSETQ. Deletions cut 4 bases from V and 5 bases from J, with 12 bases between. Assay used: immunoSEQ multiplex PCR; TCRdb lists only in-frame clones, some missing. The data hold around 23,000 clones, with less than 90% observed a single time. The source material was PBMCs, sampled from a glioma patient whose treatment included an IDH1 peptide vaccine. The clonotype comes from a man aged 40-49 years with glioma. The chain joins TRBV5-1 to TRBJ2-5; no clear D. CDR3 protein: CASSKDPRETQYF. The CDR3 coding sequence is TGCGCCAGCAGCAAAGACCCGAGGGAGACCCAGTACTTC.